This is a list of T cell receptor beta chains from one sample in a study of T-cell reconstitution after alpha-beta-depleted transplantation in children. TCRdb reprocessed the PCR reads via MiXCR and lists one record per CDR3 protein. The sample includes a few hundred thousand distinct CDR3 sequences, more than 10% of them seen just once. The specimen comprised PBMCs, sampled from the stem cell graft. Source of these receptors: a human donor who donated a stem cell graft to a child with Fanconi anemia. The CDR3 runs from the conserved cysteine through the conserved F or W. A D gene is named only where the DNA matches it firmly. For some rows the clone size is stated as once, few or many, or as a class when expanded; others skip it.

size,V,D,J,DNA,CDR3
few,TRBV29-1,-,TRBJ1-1,TGCAGCGTGGTGGGGGGACTCCACATGAACACTGAAGCTTTCTTT,CSVVGGLHMNTEAFF
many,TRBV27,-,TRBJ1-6,TGTGCCAGCAAGGAAGGTTCTTTGAATAATTCACCCCTCCACTTT,CASKEGSLNNSPLHF
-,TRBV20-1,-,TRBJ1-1,TGCAGTGCTAGAGAGGCGGATGAAGCTTTCTTT,CSAREADEAFF
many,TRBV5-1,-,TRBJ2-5,TGCGCCAGCAGCTTGGGCGGCGGGACTTACCAAGAGACCCAGTACTTC,CASSLGGGTYQETQYF
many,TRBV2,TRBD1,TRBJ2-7,TGTGCCAGCAGTGAGGACAGGGGCTACGAGCAGTACTTC,CASSEDRGYEQYF
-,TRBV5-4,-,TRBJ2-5,TGTGCCAGCAGCTTCCAGGGAGCCACCCAGTACTTC,CASSFQGATQYF
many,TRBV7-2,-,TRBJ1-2,TGTGCCAGCAGCCCTCTCAATGGGCCGGGGTATGGCTACACCTTC,CASSPLNGPGYGYTF
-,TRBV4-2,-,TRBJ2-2,TGTGCCAGCAGCCAGGCCGGGATTAACACCGGGGAGCTGTTTTTT,CASSQAGINTGELFF
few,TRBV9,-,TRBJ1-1,TGTGCCAGCAGCGTGATCGGGGCCAGCACTGAAGCTTTCTTT,CASSVIGASTEAFF
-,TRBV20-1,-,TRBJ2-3,TGCAGTGCTAATCCGGTACTAGGACCCACAGATACGCAGTATTTT,CSANPVLGPTDTQYF
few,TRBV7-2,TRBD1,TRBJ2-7,TGTGCCAGCAGCGATACCAGGACAGGGGGACTCTACGAGCAGTACTTC,CASSDTRTGGLYEQYF
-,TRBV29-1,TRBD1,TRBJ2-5,TGCAGCGTTGATAGGGGGCAGACCCAGTACTTC,CSVDRGQTQYF
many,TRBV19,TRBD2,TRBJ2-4,TGTGCCAGTAGTCGCGGACTAGCGGGGGGCCGGGACCCCAAAAACATTCAGTACTTC,CASSRGLAGGRDPKNIQYF
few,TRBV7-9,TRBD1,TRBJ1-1,TGTGCCAGCAGCTTAGTGGGACAGGCTGAAGCTTTCTTT,CASSLVGQAEAFF
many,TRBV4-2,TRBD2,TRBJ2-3,TGTGCCAGCAGCCAAGTGGGGACTAGCGGGACCGCAGATACGCAGTATTTT,CASSQVGTSGTADTQYF
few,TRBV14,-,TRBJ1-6,TGTGCCAGCAGCGAGGGGAAAGCCTATAATTCACCCCTCCACTTT,CASSEGKAYNSPLHF
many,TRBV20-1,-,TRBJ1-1,TGCAGTGCTAGTGATATGAACACTGAAGCTTTCTTT,CSASDMNTEAFF
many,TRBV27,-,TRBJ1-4,TGTGCCAGCAGTCCCGGGACATCATACGAAAAACTGTTTTTT,CASSPGTSYEKLFF